The 32 T cell receptor beta chains below were found in one sample sequenced in a study of cytomegalovirus exposure and HLA in healthy donors. Use of 60 Vbeta and 13 Jbeta primers characterized the PCR. The repertoire was sequenced with immunoSEQ multiplex PCR; TCRdb's copy has only in-frame clones and lacks some. The sample includes approximately 150,000 clones, about four fifths of them seen just once. Sequencing used PBMCs. The receptor set was obtained from a woman aged 18-29 years in good health and CMV-seropositive.

This clone was found a few times. The chain employs TRBV5-6 and TRBJ2-7; D possibly corresponds to TRBD2 (5 bases). Trimming pared 2 bases from V and 2 bases from J, leaving 17 bases between. The CDR3 runs to 16 residues. Germline CDR1 and CDR2: SGHDT and YYEEEE. The CDR3, as DNA: TGTGCCAGCAGCTTTCATCTAGCCACTCGAGCCTACGAGCAGTACTTC. It codes for CASSFHLATRAYEQYF.

This chain uses TRBV28 with TRBJ2-1; 7 positions match TRBD2. CDR1 and CDR2 from the germline V gene are MDHEN and SYDVKM. Germline trimming cut 5 bases from V and 8 bases from J; bases unmatched to any gene: 9. The CDR3 is 14 amino acids. The CDR3 is CASSPSLGRDEQFF. The DNA of the CDR3 is TGTGCCAGCAGTCCTTCTCTGGGGAGGGATGAGCAGTTCTTC.

This chain connects TRBV4-1 to TRBJ2-5; TRBD2 matches at 10 bases. CDR1 is MGHRA and CDR2 is YSYEKL in the germline V gene. With V trimmed by 0 bases and J by 4 bases, 14 bases remained unmatched. CDR3 length: 19 residues. The CDR3 protein is CASSQDLGLAGDHRETQYF. The CDR3 DNA reads as TGCGCCAGCAGCCAAGATTTAGGGCTAGCGGGGGATCATCGAGAGACCCAGTACTTC.

The gene calls are TRBV6-5 and TRBJ1-5; D ambiguous. Germline values: CDR1 MNHEY, CDR2 SVGAGI. V shed 2 bases and J shed 5 bases, with 10 bases lying between them. The CDR3 is made up of 14 amino acids. The CDR3 sequence is CASSYRGPHQPQHF. DNA of the CDR3: TGTGCCAGCAGTTACAGAGGGCCTCATCAGCCCCAGCATTTT.

This clone appeared a single time. The V and J genes are TRBV9 and TRBJ2-6; perhaps TRBD1 as D (6 bases). The V gene lost 4 bases and the J gene lost 1 base, with 12 bases spanning the gap. CDR3 length equals 16 residues. The V gene's germline CDR1 is SGDLS and CDR2 YYNGEE. Written as DNA, the CDR3 is TGTGCCAGCAGCCACGGACAGTTATCTGGGGCCAACGTCCTGACTTTC. As protein: CASSHGQLSGANVLTF.

V is TRBV6-6 and J is TRBJ1-1; no clear D. The CDR3 spans 14 residues. The V end was cut by 4 bases, the J end by 5 bases, with 14 bases between. CDR1 and CDR2 (germline): MNHNY, SVGAGI (reference sequence). For the CDR3, the DNA is TGTGCCAGCAGTTCGCTACTAGAGACGACTGAAGCTTTCTTT. It is translated as CASSSLLETTEAFF.

The J gene is TRBJ1-5, the V gene TRBV28, with D maybe TRBD1 (5 bases). The germline V gene encodes CDR1 MDHEN and CDR2 SYDVKM. This CDR3 is built from 14 residues. V was clipped by 8 bases and J by 1 base, with 12 bases between them. For the CDR3, the DNA is TGTGCCAGCGGGGGGAGCCTAAGCAATCAGCCCCAGCATTTT. It yields the protein CASGGSLSNQPQHF.

This clone was picked up one time. The gene calls are TRBV28 and TRBJ2-1; 10 positions agree with TRBD2. Germline trimming cut 8 bases from V and 2 bases from J; bases unmatched to any gene: 6. Per the germline V gene, CDR1 is MDHEN and CDR2 is SYDVKM. The CDR3 has 15 residues. CDR3: CASRRLAGAYNEQFF. CDR3 coding DNA: TGTGCCAGCCGCCGGCTAGCGGGGGCCTACAATGAGCAGTTCTTC.

The chain uses TRBV5-1 and TRBJ2-5; the match to TRBD1 covers 8 bases. The ends lost 1 base at V and 4 bases at J; junction bases unmatched: 3. Germline values: CDR1 SGHRS, CDR2 YFSETQ. The CDR3 is made up of 14 amino acids. The CDR3 is CASSLRTGRETQYF. The CDR3, as DNA: TGCGCCAGCAGCTTGAGGACAGGGAGAGAGACCCAGTACTTC.

The chain has TRBV11-2 and TRBJ1-2, with D tentatively TRBD1 (6 bases). Trimming took off 4 bases at V and 0 bases at J, with 18 bases between the two ends. This CDR3 contains 17 residues. Germline CDR1 is SGHAT and CDR2 is FQNNGV. CDR3 coding DNA: TGTGCCAGCAGCTCCTGGACAGTCAGACCTGCTAACTATGGCTACACCTTC. Amino acid sequence: CASSSWTVRPANYGYTF.

This clone has just a few counts. The chain combines TRBV29-1 with TRBJ1-2, with D perhaps TRBD1 (6 bases). The CDR3 runs to 14 residues. Germline values: CDR1 SQVTM, CDR2 ANQGSEA. V was trimmed by 6 bases and J by 8 bases, leaving 22 bases between them. In DNA form, the CDR3 reads TGCAGCGTCCCATCCTCAACAGGGCTGGAGGGCTACACCTTC. Residues: CSVPSSTGLEGYTF.

J is TRBJ1-5 and V is TRBV30; perhaps TRBD1 as D (5 bases). CDR3 length: 15 amino acids. The germline gives CDR1 GTSNPN, CDR2 SVGIG (reference sequence). Between the trimmed V and J ends, which lost 0 bases and 1 base, there was a span of 10 bases. CDR3 loop: CAWSVRGISNQPQHF. The CDR3 DNA is TGTGCCTGGAGTGTACGGGGGATAAGCAATCAGCCCCAGCATTTT.

The chain employs TRBV20-1 and TRBJ2-3; tentatively, D is TRBD1 (6 bases). Trimming removed 0 bases from V and 14 bases from J, with 12 bases in between. Germline V gene sequence: CDR1 DFQATT, CDR2 SNEGSKA (reference sequence). There are 11 residues in the CDR3. In DNA, the CDR3 is TGCAGTGCTAGAGACTGGGACATAGGGTATTTT. Encoded protein: CSARDWDIGYF.

The chain combines TRBV28 with TRBJ1-1; no firm D call. The CDR3 spans 16 residues. V lost 1 base and J 4 bases, leaving 16 bases between the germline ends. In germline, CDR1 is MDHEN, CDR2 SYDVKM. CDR3 DNA: TGTGCCAGCAGTTTATTTCGGATCCTAAGCGCCACTGAAGCTTTCTTT. It yields the protein CASSLFRILSATEAFF.

The V gene is TRBV27, the J gene TRBJ2-7; 9 bases are a match to TRBD1. The trim removed 6 bases at V and 3 bases at J, leaving 6 bases unmatched. Germline CDR1 is MNHEY and CDR2 is SMNVEV (reference sequence). There are 14 residues in the CDR3. The chain's CDR3 is CASRPPDRGYEQYF. In DNA form, the CDR3 reads TGTGCCAGCAGGCCTCCGGACAGGGGCTACGAGCAGTACTTC.

Here the CDR3 reads CASSERQREKLFF. The CDR3 DNA reads as TGTGCCAGCAGTGAAAGGCAGCGTGAAAAACTGTTTTTT. This rearrangement joins TRBV2 to TRBJ1-4; D remains unclear. There are 13 residues in the CDR3. The germline V gene has CDR1 SNHLY and CDR2 FYNNEI. Trimming took off 2 bases at V and 7 bases at J, with 8 bases between the two ends.

This chain links TRBV7-6 with TRBJ2-1, with 10 bases aligning to TRBD2. Unmatched junction bases numbered 5, after V lost 2 bases and J lost 4 bases. This CDR3 spans 16 amino acids. CDR1 is SGHVS, CDR2 FNYEAQ, per germline. The CDR3 bases are TGTGCCAGCAGCTTATCAGGTAGCGGGGGGTACAATGAGCAGTTCTTC. Protein: CASSLSGSGGYNEQFF.

This clone was observed a single time. DNA for the CDR3: TGTGCCAGCAGCGTAGCAGGGAATAATGAAAAACTGTTTTTT. This sequence encodes CASSVAGNNEKLFF. The rearrangement links TRBV9 to TRBJ1-4, with D perhaps matching TRBD1 (5 bases). Trimming pared 0 bases from V and 4 bases from J, leaving 7 bases between. CDR1 is SGDLS, CDR2 YYNGEE, per germline. The CDR3 runs 14 residues. Supplemented by reference TRBV9 and TRBJ1-4, the full variable domain reads DSGVTQTPKHLITATGQRVTLRCSPRSGDLSVYWYQQSLDQGLQFLIQYYNGEERAKGNILERFSAQQFPDLHSELNLSSLELGDSALYFCASSVAGNNEKLFFGSGTQLSVL.

The chain has TRBV6-1 and TRBJ1-2; 7 bases are a match to TRBD1. The trim removed 0 bases at V and 1 base at J, leaving 2 bases unmatched. CDR3 length: 15 residues. From germline, CDR1 is MNHNS and CDR2 SASEGT. The CDR3 here is CASSEASGGNYGYTF. The CDR3 DNA sequence: TGTGCCAGCAGTGAAGCGTCAGGGGGTAACTATGGCTACACCTTC.

V gene TRBV28 combines with J gene TRBJ2-7; 7 nucleotides agree with TRBD1. The CDR3 has 16 amino acids. V was pared by 5 bases and J by 0 bases, with 10 bases of the junction left unmatched. Germline V gene lookup returns CDR1 MDHEN and CDR2 SYDVKM. CDR3 DNA: TGTGCCAGCAGTGACCAGGGGGAACTCAGCTCCTACGAGCAGTACTTC. It translates to CASSDQGELSSYEQYF. The variable domain in full, with the rest retrieved from reference TRBV28 and TRBJ2-7, is DVKVTQSSRYLVKRTGEKVFLECVQDMDHENMFWYRQDPGLGLRLIYFSYDVKMKEKGDIPEGYSVSREKKERFSLILESASTNQTSMYLCASSDQGELSSYEQYFGPGTRLTVT.

The chain uses TRBV15 and TRBJ2-3; 7 bases agree with TRBD2. V lost 1 base to trimming and J lost 4 bases; unmatched junction nucleotides: 2. This CDR3 spans 14 amino acids. CDR1 and CDR2 (germline): LNHNV, YYDKDF (reference sequence). The CDR3 bases are TGTGCCACCAGCAGAGGACTAGCAGCAGATACGCAGTATTTT. Translating it yields CATSRGLAADTQYF.

The chain employs TRBV27 and TRBJ2-7, with D maybe TRBD1 (8 bases). CDR3 length equals 14 residues. The germline V gene has CDR1 MNHEY and CDR2 SMNVEV (reference sequence). Between the trimmed V and J ends, which lost 5 bases and 4 bases, there was a span of 15 bases. CDR3 region: CASSVTGGVYEQYF. The DNA of the CDR3 is TGTGCCAGCAGTGTTACAGGGGGGGTTTACGAGCAGTACTTC.

The rearrangement joins TRBV4-1 to TRBJ1-5, with D unclear. Germline loops: CDR1 MGHRA, CDR2 YSYEKL. The ends were cut back, 1 base at V and 7 bases at J, with 11 bases in the middle. This CDR3 region has 14 residues. The CDR3 here is CASSQGILEQPQHF. The CDR3 coding sequence is TGCGCCAGCAGCCAAGGGATTCTGGAGCAGCCCCAGCATTTT.

The V and J genes are TRBV27 and TRBJ2-7, with D perhaps matching TRBD2 (5 bases). The CDR3 runs 14 residues. V was clipped by 3 bases and J by 7 bases, with 16 bases between them. Germline assignment: CDR1 MNHEY and CDR2 SMNVEV (reference sequence). The CDR3 DNA sequence: TGTGCCAGCAGTTTTCATCTCGAGGGAGTTGAGCAGTACTTC. It codes for CASSFHLEGVEQYF.

J is TRBJ2-2 and V is TRBV15; D is possibly TRBD1 (6 bases). CDR3 size: 18 residues. Trimming left V 2 bases short and J 6 bases short, with 22 bases between. CDR1 is LNHNV and CDR2 is YYDKDF in the germline V gene (reference sequence). This CDR3 is CATSRHPSGTWGPGELFF. The CDR3 bases are TGTGCCACCAGCAGACACCCGTCCGGGACATGGGGGCCCGGGGAGCTGTTTTTT.

This chain joins TRBV9 and TRBJ2-5; 8 bases match TRBD1. The V gene's germline CDR1 is SGDLS and CDR2 YYNGEE. Trimming took 1 base from V and 5 from J; bases not matched to a gene: 4. The CDR3 contains 14 residues. CDR3 in DNA: TGTGCCAGCAGCGTACAGGGGGCGGGCGAGACCCAGTACTTC. Encoded protein: CASSVQGAGETQYF.

This chain links TRBV6-5 with TRBJ1-4; a weak D match, TRBD1 (6 bases). The length of the CDR3 is 15 residues. The V and J ends lost 2 bases and 6 bases respectively, with 13 bases between them. The germline CDR1 and CDR2 sequences are MNHEY and SVGAGI. CDR3 in DNA: TGTGCCAGCAGTTACGGAGGACAGACCGATGAAAAACTGTTTTTT. Translation: CASSYGGQTDEKLFF.

This clone was counted a few times. This chain links TRBV29-1 with TRBJ2-3; weak D call: TRBD1 (5 bases). The CDR3 runs to 14 residues. Germline V gene sequence: CDR1 SQVTM, CDR2 ANQGSEA. The V gene lost 2 bases and the J gene lost 0 bases, with 9 bases spanning the gap. CDR3 nucleotides: TGCAGCGTTGAACCGGACACTAGCACAGATACGCAGTATTTT. It yields the protein CSVEPDTSTDTQYF.

In its sample, this clone was seen a few times. The rearrangement uses TRBV10-3 and TRBJ1-6; D is uncertain. The CDR3 consists of 16 residues. Germline V lookup: CDR1 ENHRY, CDR2 SYGVKD. Trimming left V 1 base short and J 7 bases short, with 14 bases between. The CDR3 sequence: CAISELLRLVNSPLHF. The CDR3 DNA reads TGTGCCATCAGTGAGTTACTGCGACTGGTGAATTCACCCCTCCACTTT.

This clone has more than one count but fewer than ten. This rearrangement joins TRBV7-9 to TRBJ2-3; the D gene is possibly TRBD1 (5 bases). V lost 4 bases and J 8 bases, leaving 16 bases between the germline ends. The CDR3 sequence is 14 residues long. The germline V gene has CDR1 SEHNR and CDR2 FQNEAQ (reference sequence). The CDR3 nucleotides are TGTGCCAGCAGCTCAACTAAGGGGAAAGGTACGCAGTATTTT. Its translation is CASSSTKGKGTQYF.

This chain connects TRBV11-2 to TRBJ1-2; D gene ambiguous. CDR1 and CDR2 (germline): SGHAT, FQNNGV. The CDR3 totals 13 residues. Deletions cut 1 base from V and 5 bases from J, with 8 bases between. The chain's CDR3 is CASSLGSAYGYTF. DNA for the CDR3: TGTGCCAGCAGCTTAGGTAGTGCGTATGGCTACACCTTC.

About this clone itself: Other DNA variants within this sample encode the same CDR3. This chain uses TRBV7-9 with TRBJ2-3, with no clear D. Germline V lookup: CDR1 SEHNR, CDR2 FQNEAQ (reference sequence). Between the trimmed V and J ends, which lost 0 bases and 3 bases, there was a span of 4 bases. CDR3 size: 13 residues. The CDR3 bases are TGTGCCAGCAGCTTAGCCCGGACAGATACGCAGTATTTT. This codes for CASSLARTDTQYF.